The sequence of this T cell receptor (beta chain) was determined in a study of cytomegalovirus exposure and HLA in healthy donors. General study results and limits: First-cohort TCR clusters tended to co-occur in the 90 to 150 validation repertoires, a later analysis found.

The CDR3 runs to 13 residues. V lost 4 bases and J lost 5; bases outside the gene matches: 2. Per the germline V gene, CDR1 is MGHDK and CDR2 is SYGVNS. Using immunoSEQ multiplex PCR, the repertoire was profiled, and TCRdb retains in-frame clones only, with some absent. The data show under 150,000 clones, with approximately 91% seen just once and under 0.8% held by the top ten. Comment on this clone: Its specificity is unknown.

The specimen sequenced was PBMCs. This clonotype was obtained from a man aged 18 to 30 in good health and CMV-seronegative. V gene TRBV25-1 combines with J gene TRBJ1-1; TRBD1 matches at 9 bases. The CDR3 region is CASSGDRATEAFF. The CDR3 DNA sequence: TGTGCCAGCAGTGGGGACAGGGCTACTGAAGCTTTCTTT. The full variable domain, completed using reference TRBV25-1 and TRBJ1-1, is EADIYQTPRYLVIGTGKKITLECSQTMGHDKMYWYQQDPGMELHLIHYSYGVNSTEKGDLSSESTVSRIRTEHFPLTLESARPSHTSQYLCASSGDRATEAFFGQGTRLTVV.